What follows is one T cell receptor (beta chain) and its context. As processed by the authors: From reference gene primer amplification, estimates of nucleated cell counts were derived. Assay used: immunoSEQ multiplex PCR; TCRdb lists only in-frame clones, some missing. V and J calls and clone size are as listed in that table; D and trimming were resolved from the DNA. The table lists approximately 61,000 clones, approximately 86% of them singletons, with approximately 5% in the top ten. The data were taken from a study of blood T cell repertoires in COVID-19. The wider study: The study drew acute and convalescent COVID-19 samples from the United States, Italy and Spain. Sources were T cells, B-cell-depleted T cells, or PBMCs; the material itself was cDNA or gDNA.

CDR3 length equals 15 residues. Sequencing was performed on peripheral blood. V is TRBV21-1 and J is TRBJ2-7; the table's D gene call, TRBD2, was not cross checked with the DNA. TRBV21-1 is tagged as a pseudogene. The TCR comes from a man in his 70s with acute or convalescent COVID-19. This CDR3 reads CASSFRTGFTYEQYF. The CDR3 DNA sequence: TGTGCCAGCAGCTTCCGGACGGGGTTTACCTACGAGCAGTACTTC.